This T cell receptor beta chain was sequenced during a study of a mutant IDH1 vaccine in newly diagnosed glioma. At the level of the study: Patients received eight vaccinations in weeks 1, 3, 5, 7, 11, 15, 19, 23. Therapy received beforehand was radiotherapy, temozolomide, or both, with most patients given both. Study-wide findings and caveats: Vaccination elicited immune responses in roughly 93% of patients. Shifts in the top peripheral T cell clonotypes seemed unrelated to pseudoprogression.

This clone was found once. Antigen: not known. As to time point: week 5, during vaccination. A 20-mer mutant IDH1 peptide at 300 ug was injected subcutaneously with topical imiquimod. Trimming stripped 2 bases from V and 10 bases from J, with 9 bases between. The germline V gene encodes CDR1 LNHDA and CDR2 SQIVND (reference sequence). The CDR3 extends over 12 amino acids. Sequenced by immunoSEQ multiplex PCR; TCRdb stores in-frame clones only, minus some. The table shows approximately 80,000 clones, with roughly nine tenths occurring only once. The V and J genes are TRBV19 and TRBJ2-1; D is ambiguous. The sample was PBMCs, taken from a glioma patient whose treatment included an IDH1 peptide vaccine. The source is a woman aged 45 to 65 with glioma. For the CDR3, the DNA is TGTGCCAGTAGTATAAGGAACAGAGAGCAGTTCTTC. It codes for CASSIRNREQFF.